Listed below are T cell receptor beta chains from one sample, sequenced in a study of metastatic and nonmetastatic thyroid tumors. MiXCR re-clonotyped the PCR reads for TCRdb. Of around 41,000 clones detected, about 13% appear once; the ten largest clones hold 9.5%. What was sequenced was blood. These TCRs come from a female donor with papillary thyroid cancer or a benign thyroid nodule (not recorded which). Some clones in this sample may be carry-over from other donors' samples. Each CDR3 is given without its conserved first and last residue.

ASSESIAPKNEQF	TRBV10-2	TRBJ2-1
AISVSGIQETQY	TRBV10-3	TRBJ2-5
STPATGRGVYEQF	TRBV20-1	TRBJ2-1
ASSVAGTGDEQY	TRBV9	TRBJ2-7
ASSVLTGTGYGYT	TRBV9	TRBJ1-2
ASSPTGHSSGNTIY	TRBV7-8	TRBJ1-3
ASVMSGNTEAF	TRBV28	TRBJ1-1
ASSSTDRVEF	TRBV7-2	TRBJ2-1
ASSSLTPGQGGGVRAYEQY	TRBV28	TRBJ2-7
ATSDTGRAGNEQY	TRBV24-1	TRBJ2-7
ASRLPASLNQPQH	TRBV6-2/TRBV6-3	TRBJ1-5
ASSELAGLGETQY	TRBV6-1	TRBJ2-5
ASSPRGAGANVLT	TRBV30	TRBJ2-6
ASYSVGRAEDTQY	TRBV6-1	TRBJ2-3
ASSEFRRRSYEQY	TRBV25-1	TRBJ2-7
ASSSTESSYEQY	TRBV28	TRBJ2-7
ASSYSGQILNTEAF	TRBV6-5	TRBJ1-1
ASSQGAGGRWYGYT	TRBV3-1	TRBJ1-2
ASSLELYQPHH	TRBV27	TRBJ1-5
ASRVNTGELF	TRBV5-1	TRBJ2-2
ASSQAGQGKGRAQPQH	TRBV7-8	TRBJ1-5
SASPQGHQPQH	TRBV20-1	TRBJ1-5
ASSVASGMRNEQY	TRBV6-1	TRBJ2-7
ASSLRTDTGKETQY	TRBV28	TRBJ2-5
ASSFPPRRNQPQH	TRBV12-3/TRBV12-4	TRBJ1-5
ASSPTRGGRGYT	TRBV5-4	TRBJ1-2
ATRDPASNEQF	TRBV10-1	TRBJ2-1
ASSSTRGDEQY	TRBV5-4	TRBJ2-7
ASSLDGLAGEQF	TRBV11-2	TRBJ2-1
ASSVGPSTDTQY	TRBV9	TRBJ2-3
ASSQTLTSTGELF	TRBV19	TRBJ2-2
AWSGRTGTQY	TRBV30	TRBJ2-3
ASSSGTPDEQY	TRBV19	TRBJ2-7
ASSFAGQAYGYT	TRBV27	TRBJ1-2
ASSSPSGRNNEQF	TRBV28	TRBJ2-1
ASSLEAVNTEAF	TRBV7-6	TRBJ1-1
ATSSDTGDHEQY	TRBV24-1	TRBJ2-7
ASREDTSEQY	TRBV2	TRBJ2-7
SARRGAYEQY	TRBV20-1	TRBJ2-7
ASSFGGFGINEQF	TRBV28	TRBJ2-1
ASSSSVGEAF	TRBV5-1	TRBJ1-1
SAHKDHNEQF	TRBV20-1	TRBJ2-1
ASSFGGLTETQY	TRBV7-9	TRBJ2-5
SAAARLAGGNEQF	TRBV20-1	TRBJ2-1
ASSEVLNTGELF	TRBV6-4	TRBJ2-2
AWNTVQGANEQY	TRBV30	TRBJ2-7
ASSSRQGGETEAF	TRBV7-2	TRBJ1-1
ASSEDTIIGETQY	TRBV2	TRBJ2-5
ASSLFLSQGGRSPLH	TRBV7-3	TRBJ1-6